This T cell receptor (beta chain) was identified in a study of cytomegalovirus exposure and HLA in healthy donors. The CDR3 spans 13 residues. Germline V gene data show CDR1 as SNHLY and CDR2 as FYNNEI. Trimming cost V 11 bases and J 1 base, with 14 bases left between them. Concerning this clone itself: The antigen remains unidentified.

In the PCR, 60 Vbeta and 13 Jbeta primers were used. Generated by immunoSEQ multiplex PCR, the TCRdb table keeps only in-frame clones and is missing some. Found here are roughly 160,000 clones, around four fifths of them singletons; the top ten hold approximately 1.4%. Study-wide results and caveats: In vitro testing confirmed a few CMV-associated chains as specific for CMV antigens. In most subjects, TCR beta sequences reportedly gave accurate predictions of HLA-A and HLA-B alleles. It emerged from a later analysis that several of the most significant clusters appeared to be linked to common viral pathogens. Trimming of TCR beta V- and J-genes showed a link, identified in a later analysis, to a missense DCLRE1C variant.

The chain recombines TRBV2 with TRBJ1-1; no firm D call. The sequencing sample was made of PBMCs. The TCR comes from a man younger than 40 in good health and CMV-seronegative. CDR3 sequence: CASNENGNTEAFF. The CDR3 nucleotides are TGTGCCTCGAATGAGAATGGGAACACTGAAGCTTTCTTT.